This TCR beta chain emerged from a study of graft-versus-host responses after intestinal transplantation. On the study more broadly: Recipients were given multivisceral, liver-intestinal, or isolated intestinal transplants. Anti-thymocyte globulin served as induction for all recipients, who then took tacrolimus and steroids for approximately three years.

Trimming removed 5 bases at V and 1 base at J, with 8 bases between. The germline CDR1 and CDR2 sequences are SGHDN and FVKESK. CDR3 length equals 13 residues. Some clones are missing from TCRdb's copy, which holds only in-frame ones; the method was immunoSEQ multiplex PCR. The table has roughly 39,000 clones, roughly 96% seen once. Notes on this clone: Antigen unknown.

This clonotype was sampled from a human donor who was the organ donor for an intestinal transplant. The V call is TRBV14, the J call TRBJ1-1, with a weak D call TRBD1 (5 bases). The sequencing used unstimulated CD8+ T cells sorted from spleen or lymph node cells, collected before transplant. The CDR3 DNA follows: TGTGCCAGCAGCTTTACAGGGAACACTGAAGCTTTCTTT. It encodes CASSFTGNTEAFF.